This TCR beta chain was identified in a study of T-cell memory formation after mild COVID-19. CDR1 ENHRY and CDR2 SYGVKD come from the germline V gene. The CDR3 totals 14 residues. Unmatched junction bases numbered 11, after V lost 10 bases and J lost 5 bases. TCRdb passed the 5' RACE reads through MiXCR, listing each CDR3 protein once. The table records about 190,000 distinct CDR3 sequences, roughly 30% of them present only once. The clonotype was recovered from an adult woman who had mild COVID-19 (a few samples of this study predate the infection). Cell type and time point are not known. The chain uses TRBV10-3 and TRBJ2-1; TRBD1 agrees at 7 bases. Sequenced material: PBMCs or a T cell subset sorted from them (not recorded which). CDR3: CATRDSQKNNEQFF. CDR3 nucleotide sequence: TGTGCCACGAGGGACAGCCAAAAAAACAATGAGCAGTTCTTC.